This is a list of T cell receptor beta chains from one sample in a study of T-cell reconstitution after alpha-beta-depleted transplantation in children. TCRdb reprocessed the PCR reads with MiXCR, giving one entry per CDR3 protein. The data contain 200,000 to 250,000 distinct CDR3 sequences, approximately 11% of them seen just once; the ten biggest clones take up 28%. This sample comprised PBMCs, obtained before TCRalphabeta/CD19-depleted stem cell transplant. Every receptor here comes from a child under two years old with acute myeloid leukemia, due to receive a stem cell transplant. Each CDR3 is given with its conserved first and last residue. D genes are given only for firm matches. For some rows the clone size is stated as once, few or many, or as a class when expanded; others skip it.

J: TRBJ2-3; V: TRBV3-1; size: many; D: TRBD2; CDR3: CASSQGLAGLRTDTQYF; DNA: TGTGCCAGCAGCCAAGGGTTAGCGGGTTTGCGCACAGATACGCAGTATTTT
J: TRBJ2-3; V: TRBV14; size: many; D: .; CDR3: CASSQVSGDTQYF; DNA: TGTGCCAGCAGCCAAGTCAGTGGAGATACGCAGTATTTT
J: TRBJ2-7; V: TRBV18; size: many; D: .; CDR3: CASSPHDPRGRYEQYF; DNA: TGTGCCAGCTCACCACATGACCCTAGAGGACGATACGAGCAGTACTTC
J: TRBJ2-1; V: TRBV7-2; size: many; D: .; CDR3: CASSSAPRDEQFF; DNA: TGTGCCAGCAGCTCCGCCCCCAGGGATGAGCAGTTCTTC
J: TRBJ1-1; V: TRBV5-1; size: many; D: TRBD1; CDR3: CASSPGQGADTEAFF; DNA: TGTGCCAGCAGTCCAGGACAGGGGGCCGACACTGAAGCTTTCTTT
J: TRBJ1-5; V: TRBV15; size: many; D: .; CDR3: CATSRDLTVNSNQPQHF; DNA: TGTGCCACCAGCAGAGATCTCACAGTTAATAGCAATCAGCCCCAGCATTTT
J: TRBJ2-1; V: TRBV12-3/TRBV12-4; size: .; D: .; CDR3: CASSLRLNSYNEQFF; DNA: TGTGCCAGCAGTTTAAGGCTAAACTCCTACAATGAGCAGTTCTTC
J: TRBJ2-2; V: TRBV28; size: many; D: TRBD2; CDR3: CASSPSSGKNTGELFF; DNA: TGTGCCAGCAGTCCCTCTAGCGGGAAGAACACCGGGGAGCTGTTTTTT
J: TRBJ2-1; V: TRBV6-1; size: many; D: TRBD1; CDR3: CASRFGQGGDIEQFF; DNA: TGTGCCAGCAGATTCGGACAGGGAGGAGACATTGAGCAGTTCTTC
J: TRBJ2-4; V: TRBV5-1; size: many; D: .; CDR3: CASSFTRVGKNIQYF; DNA: TGCGCCAGCAGCTTCACCCGGGTAGGCAAAAACATTCAGTACTTC
J: TRBJ1-5; V: TRBV21-1; size: many; D: .; CDR3: CASSKARGDRVSQPQHF; DNA: TGTGCCAGCAGCAAAGCGCGGGGGGACAGGGTCTCTCAGCCCCAGCATTTT
J: TRBJ2-3; V: TRBV20-1; size: .; D: .; CDR3: CSARVGTSKDTQYF; DNA: TGCAGTGCTAGAGTTGGGACTTCAAAAGATACGCAGTATTTT
J: TRBJ2-5; V: TRBV29-1; size: many; D: TRBD1; CDR3: CSVEDARDRVHETQYF; DNA: TGCAGCGTTGAAGACGCAAGGGACAGGGTCCATGAGACCCAGTACTTC